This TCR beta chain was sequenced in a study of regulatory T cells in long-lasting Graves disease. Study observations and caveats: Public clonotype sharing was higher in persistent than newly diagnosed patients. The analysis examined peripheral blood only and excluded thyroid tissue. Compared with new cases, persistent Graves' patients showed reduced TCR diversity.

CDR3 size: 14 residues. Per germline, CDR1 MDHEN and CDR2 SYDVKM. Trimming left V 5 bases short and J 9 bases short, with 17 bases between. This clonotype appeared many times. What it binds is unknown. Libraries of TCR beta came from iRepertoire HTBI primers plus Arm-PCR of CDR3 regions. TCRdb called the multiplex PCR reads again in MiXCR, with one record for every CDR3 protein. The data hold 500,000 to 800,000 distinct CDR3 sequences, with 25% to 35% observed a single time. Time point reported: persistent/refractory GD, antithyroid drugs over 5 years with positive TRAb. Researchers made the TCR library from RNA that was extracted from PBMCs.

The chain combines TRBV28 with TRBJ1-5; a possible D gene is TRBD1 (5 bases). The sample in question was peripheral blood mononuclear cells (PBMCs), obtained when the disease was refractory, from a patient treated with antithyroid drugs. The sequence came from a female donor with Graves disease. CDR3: CASSPPLLGPPQHF. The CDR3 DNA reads TGTGCCAGCAGTCCACCTTTATTGGGGCCGCCCCAGCATTTT.